One and the same sample provided the 8 T cell receptor beta chains below, sequenced in a study of T cell responses to AZD1222 COVID-19 vaccine. The table came from immunoSEQ multiplex PCR; TCRdb's copy has only in-frame clones and leaves some out. The sample has 100,000 or so clones, about 87% seen once. The specimen comprised peripheral blood, sampled 28 days after the second AZD1222 dose. The receptors come from an adult who received the AZD1222 COVID-19 vaccine.

The rearrangement joins TRBV10-3 to TRBJ1-6, with D unclear. The CDR3 spans 16 residues. From germline, CDR1 is ENHRY and CDR2 SYGVKD. V lost 0 bases to trimming and J lost 5 bases, with 11 bases between them. The CDR3 nucleotides are TGTGCCATCAGTGAGTCGCAGGTCCGGGATAATTCACCCCTCCACTTT. Its translation: CAISESQVRDNSPLHF.

The rearrangement links TRBV9 to TRBJ2-7; D tentatively fits TRBD1 or TRBD2 (5 bases each). The length of the CDR3 is 13 residues. The germline CDR1 and CDR2 sequences are SGDLS and YYNGEE. V lost 0 bases and J lost 13, with 17 bases in between. CDR3 amino acids: CASSVESRGPVYF. The CDR3 bases are TGTGCCAGCAGCGTAGAGAGTAGGGGACCTGTCTACTTC.

V usage is TRBV20-1 and J usage is TRBJ2-1; D is ambiguous. The length of the CDR3 is 14 residues. V lost 3 bases and J lost 2, with 11 bases in between. CDR1 is DFQATT, CDR2 SNEGSKA, per germline (reference sequence). Here the CDR3 DNA reads TGCAGTGCTAGTGAACCGGGTGCCTACAATGAGCAGTTCTTC. Translating it yields CSASEPGAYNEQFF.

V is TRBV6-5 and J is TRBJ2-7; D tentatively reads TRBD1 or TRBD2 (6 bases each). Germline V gene lookup returns CDR1 MNHEY and CDR2 SVGAGI. The CDR3 totals 15 residues. The V and J ends lost 0 bases and 2 bases respectively, with 11 bases between them. CDR3 DNA: TGTGCCAGCAGTTACTCGTCCGGGGGCCCCTACGAGCAGTACTTC. This encodes CASSYSSGGPYEQYF.

The chain links TRBV10-1 to TRBJ2-1; possible D gene TRBD1, 5 bases. This CDR3 spans 16 amino acids. The V end was cut by 2 bases, the J end by 4 bases, with 15 bases between. The V gene's germline CDR1 is WNHNN and CDR2 SYGVQD (reference sequence). CDR3 amino acids: CASSEVGGAQYNEQFF. DNA for the CDR3: TGCGCCAGCAGTGAGGTTGGTGGGGCCCAGTACAATGAGCAGTTCTTC.

The V gene is TRBV30, the J gene TRBJ1-3; D is uncertain. Germline V gives CDR1 GTSNPN, CDR2 SVGIG (reference sequence). The CDR3 is made up of 12 amino acids. With 1 base removed from V and 0 bases from J, the gap between germline ends came to 1 base. Here the CDR3 reads CAWSASGNTIYF. CDR3 in DNA: TGTGCCTGGAGTGCCTCTGGAAACACCATATATTTT.

This clone showed up just a few times. CDR3 bases: TGTGCCAGCAGTTTACGCGGTCAGAACACTGAAGCTTTCTTT. Amino acids: CASSLRGQNTEAFF. This chain uses TRBV28 with TRBJ1-1; no reliable D call. V lost 2 bases to trimming and J lost 1 base, with 8 bases between them. Looked up from germline, CDR1 is MDHEN and CDR2 is SYDVKM. This CDR3 has 14 residues.

This chain links TRBV5-1 with TRBJ1-2; D uncertain. This CDR3 contains 15 residues. Germline V gene sequence: CDR1 SGHRS, CDR2 YFSETQ. The ends were cut back, 7 bases at V and 7 bases at J, with 23 bases in the middle. CDR3 residues: CASRQSRTPGLGYTF. The CDR3 bases are TGCGCCAGCCGTCAAAGCAGGACCCCTGGCCTTGGCTACACCTTC.